By share of the sample, the clone carrying this TCR beta chain is medium-sized. A read error may account for a junction end that differs from germline. Other DNA sequences of this sample code for an identical CDR3. No patient received treatment before thyroid surgery. CDR3 length: 16 residues. Germline V gene lookup returns CDR1 SNHLY and CDR2 FYNNEI. The sample belongs to a study of metastatic and nonmetastatic thyroid tumors. Study-wide context: Repertoires from blood and tumor or nodule tissue of malignant and benign thyroid patients were compared.

TCRdb called clones again from the PCR reads with MiXCR. The table shows around 18,000 clones, with more than 25% occurring only once. The sample was tumor tissue. V usage is TRBV2 and J usage is TRBJ2-7; 13 bases agree with TRBD2. The receptor was isolated from a female donor with papillary thyroid cancer or a benign thyroid nodule (not recorded which). Some clones in this sample may be carry-over from other donors' samples. CDR3: CASSPRTSGSVFDSDF. In nucleotides, the CDR3 is TGTGCCAGCAGTCCTCGGACTAGCGGGAGCGTTTTTGACTCGGACTTC. The complete variable domain, with remaining parts taken from reference TRBV2 and TRBJ2-7, reads EPEVTQTPSHQVTQMGQEVILRCVPISNHLYFYWYRQILGQKVEFLVSFYNNEISEKSEIFDDQFSVERPDGSNFTLKIRSTKLEDSAMYFCASSPRTSGSVFDSDFGPGTRLTVT.